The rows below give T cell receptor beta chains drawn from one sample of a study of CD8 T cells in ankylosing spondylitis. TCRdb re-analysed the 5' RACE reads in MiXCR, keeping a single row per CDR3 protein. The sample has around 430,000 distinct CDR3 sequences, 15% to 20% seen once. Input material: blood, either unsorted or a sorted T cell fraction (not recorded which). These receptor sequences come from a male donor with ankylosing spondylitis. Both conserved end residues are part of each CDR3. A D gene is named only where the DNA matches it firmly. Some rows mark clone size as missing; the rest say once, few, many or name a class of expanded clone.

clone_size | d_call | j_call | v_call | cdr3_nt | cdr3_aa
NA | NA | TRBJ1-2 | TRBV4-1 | TGCGCCAGCAGCCGAACAACCGGGACAACTAACTATGGCTACACCTTC | CASSRTTGTTNYGYTF
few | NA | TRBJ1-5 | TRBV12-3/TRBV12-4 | TGTGCCAGCAGGAAAGACCGCAACGTTCGGGAGCCCCAGCATTTT | CASRKDRNVREPQHF
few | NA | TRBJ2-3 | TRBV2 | TGTGCCAGCAGTGCGGGGCCCCAATACCAGTATTTT | CASSAGPQYQYF
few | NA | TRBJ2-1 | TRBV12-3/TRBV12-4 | TGTGCCAGCAGTTTATCACCGGACAAGCAGTTCTTC | CASSLSPDKQFF
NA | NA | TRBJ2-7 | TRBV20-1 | TGCAGTGCTATAGTTGCGGGGGCCACCTACGAGCAGTACTTC | CSAIVAGATYEQYF
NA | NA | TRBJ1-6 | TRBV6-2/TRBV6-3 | TGTGCCAGCAGTTACCCCGACCTACACCCGGGATCACCCCTCCACTTT | CASSYPDLHPGSPLHF
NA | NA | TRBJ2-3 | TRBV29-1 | TGCAGCTCCTCCCGCGGGGCCGGCACAGATACGCAGTATTTT | CSSSRGAGTDTQYF
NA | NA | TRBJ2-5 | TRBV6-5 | TGTGCCAGCAGTTACGGGGGTTTTCAAGAGACCCAGTACTTC | CASSYGGFQETQYF
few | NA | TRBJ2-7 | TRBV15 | TGTGCCACCAGCAGAGATCTTGGGGGGGAGCAGTACTTC | CATSRDLGGEQYF
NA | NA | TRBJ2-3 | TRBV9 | TGTGCCAGCAGCCCGGGGGCCGGGAGTTGGGCAGATACGCAGTATTTT | CASSPGAGSWADTQYF
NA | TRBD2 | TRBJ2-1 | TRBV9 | TGTGCCAGCGCCGGGACTAGCGCGGCTGAGCAGTTCTTC | CASAGTSAAEQFF
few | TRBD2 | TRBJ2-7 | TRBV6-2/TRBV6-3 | TGTGCCAGCAGGGGACTAGCGGGGCGCTACGAGCAGTACTTC | CASRGLAGRYEQYF
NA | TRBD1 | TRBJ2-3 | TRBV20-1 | TGCAGTGCTAGCTCGAGGGGGCTGACAGATACGCAGTATTTT | CSASSRGLTDTQYF
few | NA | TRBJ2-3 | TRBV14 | TGTGCCAGCAGCTACTCACCGGGTGCAGATACGCAGTATTTT | CASSYSPGADTQYF
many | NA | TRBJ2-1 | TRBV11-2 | TGTGCCAGCAGCTACCGGGACTCACGAGGAAATGAGCAGTTCTTC | CASSYRDSRGNEQFF
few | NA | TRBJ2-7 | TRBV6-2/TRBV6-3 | TGTGCCAGCAGTTACCCCAGGGGGGGTGCTTCGATCCTCTACGAGCAGTACTTC | CASSYPRGGASILYEQYF
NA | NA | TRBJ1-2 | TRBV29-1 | TGCAGCGCAAGAACGACAGGCGGGACTAACTATGGCTACACCTTC | CSARTTGGTNYGYTF
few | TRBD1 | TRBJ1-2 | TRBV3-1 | TGTGCCAGCAGCCAAGGCCTTACAGGGGGCGCCTATGGCTACACCTTC | CASSQGLTGGAYGYTF
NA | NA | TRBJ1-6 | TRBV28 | TGTGCCAGCATCCCCCAGTCTAATAATTCACCCCTCCACTTT | CASIPQSNNSPLHF
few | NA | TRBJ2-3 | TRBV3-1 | TGTGCCAGCAGCCATAATAGACAGAGCACAGATACGCAGTATTTT | CASSHNRQSTDTQYF
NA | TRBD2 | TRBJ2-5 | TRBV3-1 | TGTGCCAGCAGCCCAGCGGGGGCCCCACAAGAGACCCAGTACTTC | CASSPAGAPQETQYF
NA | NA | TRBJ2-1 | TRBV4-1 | TGCGCCAGCAGCCGCCCAAGGCCTACCTACAATGAGCAGTTCTTC | CASSRPRPTYNEQFF
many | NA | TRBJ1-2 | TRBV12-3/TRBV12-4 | TGTGCCAGCAGTTTTGGGGGCCTTGGTCAAAACACCTTC | CASSFGGLGQNTF
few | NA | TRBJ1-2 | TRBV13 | TGTGCCAGCACCCGAGGGGGTCAGAACTATGGCTACACCTTC | CASTRGGQNYGYTF
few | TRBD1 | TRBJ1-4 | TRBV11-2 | TGTGCCAGCAGCCATCCGGGACAGGGGCATGAAAAACTGTTTTTT | CASSHPGQGHEKLFF
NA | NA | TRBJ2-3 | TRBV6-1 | TGTGCCAGCAGTGAAGGGAGAGGTAGGAGAACAGATACGCAGTATTTT | CASSEGRGRRTDTQYF
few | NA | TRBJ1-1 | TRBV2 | TGTGCCAGCAGTGCTACGGGAGGGATCTCTGAAGCTTTCTTT | CASSATGGISEAFF
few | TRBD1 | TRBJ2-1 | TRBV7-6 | TGTGCCAGCAGCCGGGACAGCGTTTGGAATGAGCAGTTCTTC | CASSRDSVWNEQFF
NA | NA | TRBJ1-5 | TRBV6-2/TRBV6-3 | TGTGCCAGTACCAGGGAGAGCAATCAGCCCCAGCATTTT | CASTRESNQPQHF
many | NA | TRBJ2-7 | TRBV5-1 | TGCGCCAGCAGCTTGGTGGGTTCCACCTACGAGCAGTACTTC | CASSLVGSTYEQYF
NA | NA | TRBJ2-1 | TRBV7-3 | TGTGCCAGCAGCCCCCCCGGGGGATTTGAGCAGTTCTTC | CASSPPGGFEQFF
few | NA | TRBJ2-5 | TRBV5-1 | TGCGCCAGCAGCTTCTCGCCGGGCGAGACCCAGTACTTC | CASSFSPGETQYF
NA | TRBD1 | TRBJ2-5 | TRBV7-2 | TGTGCCAGCAGCTCCCAGGGGGCTAGGGAGACCCAGTACTTC | CASSSQGARETQYF
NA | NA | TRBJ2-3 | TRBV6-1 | TGTGCCAGCGGACATCGGTTCACAGATACGCAGTATTTT | CASGHRFTDTQYF
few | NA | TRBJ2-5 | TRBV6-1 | TGTGCCAGCGGCACAACAGGCTCCTATGGGAAGACCCAGTACTTC | CASGTTGSYGKTQYF
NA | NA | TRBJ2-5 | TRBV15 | TGTGCCACCAGCAGGCCCGCCGGGGTGCAAGAGACCCAGTACTTC | CATSRPAGVQETQYF
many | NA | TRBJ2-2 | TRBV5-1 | TGCGCCAGCAACCCGGACGGATCTGGGGGGGAGCTGTTTTTT | CASNPDGSGGELFF
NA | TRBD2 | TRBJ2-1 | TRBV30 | TGTGCCTGGAGTCAAAAAGCGGGGGGTTACAATGAGCAGTTCTTC | CAWSQKAGGYNEQFF
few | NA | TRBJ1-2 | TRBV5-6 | TGTGCCAGCAGCTTGTATACCAGGGGCGACTATGGCTACACCTTC | CASSLYTRGDYGYTF
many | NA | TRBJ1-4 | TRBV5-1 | TGTGCCAGCAGTTCGGGGACGGCTAATGAAAAACTGTTTTTT | CASSSGTANEKLFF
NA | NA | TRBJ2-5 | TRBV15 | TGTGCCACCAGCAGAGGACAGTACCAAGAGACCCAGTACTTC | CATSRGQYQETQYF